These T cell receptor beta chains were read from a single sample in a study of T cells in Graves' hyperthyroidism and ophthalmopathy. MiXCR, run by TCRdb on the multiplex PCR reads, gives a single entry per CDR3 protein. The table includes fewer than 400,000 distinct CDR3 sequences, approximately 25% detected once. The sample was blood. The receptors shown here come from a man aged 45-65 years with Graves' hyperthyroidism. The CDR3 runs from the conserved cysteine through the conserved F or W. The D gene is left open where the match is weak. Clone size is not always given. Where it is, it says once, few, many or a class for expanded clones.

TGTGCCACCAGTAGGCCGAACACCGGGGAGCTGTTTTTT CATSRPNTGELFF few TRBJ2-2 13 TRBV24-1 NA
TGTGCCAGCAGCTTACCCCTAGCGGGAGACACCGGGGAGCTGTTTTTT CASSLPLAGDTGELFF NA TRBJ2-2 16 TRBV7-9 TRBD2
TGTGCCACGAGGATAGACAGGGGCAATGAGCAGTTCTTC CATRIDRGNEQFF NA TRBJ2-1 13 TRBV19 TRBD1
TGCAGTGCTATAGGGACTAGCGGGAGTTCGGCCTACGAGCAGTACTTC CSAIGTSGSSAYEQYF NA TRBJ2-7 16 TRBV20-1 TRBD2
TGTGCCAGCAGGCTTCAGGGAGGTCAGCCCCAGCATTTT CASRLQGGQPQHF few TRBJ1-5 13 TRBV6-1 NA
TGTGCCAGCAGCTTAATGGGGTCAGCCGGGGAGCTGTTTTTT CASSLMGSAGELFF NA TRBJ2-2 14 TRBV11-3 NA
TGTGCCAGCAGCTCGCCCGGGATAAGCAATGAGCAGTTCTTC CASSSPGISNEQFF NA TRBJ2-1 14 TRBV11-1 NA
TGTGCCACCAGTGATCGGGCTTCGGAGGGGACTCACAGGGAGACCCAGTACTTC CATSDRASEGTHRETQYF NA TRBJ2-5 18 TRBV24-1 NA
TGCAGTGCTAGAGGTATACCGGGACTAGCGGGATACAATGAGCAGTTCTTC CSARGIPGLAGYNEQFF NA TRBJ2-1 17 TRBV20-1 TRBD2
TGCGCCAGCAGCTTGGCCTATAGGGAAGCAGATACGCAGTATTTT CASSLAYREADTQYF few TRBJ2-3 15 TRBV5-1 NA
TGCGCCAGCAGCTTGTCCGGGATGGGACTCCCGGGAACAGATACGCAGTATTTT CASSLSGMGLPGTDTQYF many TRBJ2-3 18 TRBV5-1 NA
TGTGCCAGCAGCTTAACGTTTACTAGCGGGGGGTCGGGGACCCAGTACTTC CASSLTFTSGGSGTQYF NA TRBJ2-5 17 TRBV7-3 TRBD2
TGTGCCAGCAGTGGGTCCCTGGGAGGTCATGGTAGCGAAAAACTGTTTTTT CASSGSLGGHGSEKLFF few TRBJ1-4 17 TRBV6-1 NA
TGTGCCAGCGACGGGGGGATGAACACTGAAGCTTTCTTT CASDGGMNTEAFF many TRBJ1-1 13 TRBV18 NA
TGTGCCAGCAGCCGGACAGGTAGCGAGCAGTACTTC CASSRTGSEQYF few TRBJ2-7 12 TRBV6-1 TRBD1
TGTGCCAGTAGTATGCGACGGGGGGGCACTGAAGCTTTCTTT CASSMRRGGTEAFF NA TRBJ1-1 14 TRBV19 NA
TGCAGTGCTAGCCCGGGGACTAGCGGCTACGAGCAGTACTTC CSASPGTSGYEQYF many TRBJ2-7 14 TRBV20-1 TRBD2
TGTGCCAGCAGTCCCCGACAGGGGGAGAATCAGCCCCAGCATTTT CASSPRQGENQPQHF few TRBJ1-5 15 TRBV28 TRBD1
TGTGCCAGCAGCTTAGCGGAGGGGCGAGGCTATGGCTACACCTTC CASSLAEGRGYGYTF few TRBJ1-2 15 TRBV7-9 NA
TGTGCCAGCAGCTTAGCGTCGGGGGGCACAGATACGCAGTATTTT CASSLASGGTDTQYF many TRBJ2-3 15 TRBV11-3 NA
TGTGCCAGCCATTACAGCACAGATACGCAGTATTTT CASHYSTDTQYF NA TRBJ2-3 12 TRBV12-3/TRBV12-4 NA
TGTGCCAGCAGCCCGCCTTGGCGGGGGGAGACCCAGTACTTC CASSPPWRGETQYF NA TRBJ2-5 14 TRBV7-9 TRBD2
TGTGCCAGCAGCTTGGGGGGACGACACGGCGAGCAGTACTTC CASSLGGRHGEQYF NA TRBJ2-7 14 TRBV3-1 NA
TGTGCCAGCAACCCTTCCGTGGTCTATGGCTACACCTTC CASNPSVVYGYTF few TRBJ1-2 13 TRBV28 NA
TGTGCCAGCAGTGAATTCCCCCCCCGGTCGAATGAGCAGTTCTTC CASSEFPPRSNEQFF few TRBJ2-1 15 TRBV2 NA
TGCAGCGTCCGACAGGGCTCAGATACGCAGTATTTT CSVRQGSDTQYF NA TRBJ2-3 12 TRBV29-1 TRBD1
TGTGCCAGCAGTGCTGACAGGGGGGGATCCTACGAGCAGTACTTC CASSADRGGSYEQYF NA TRBJ2-7 15 TRBV6-2/TRBV6-3 TRBD1
TGTGCCAGCAGTGGTCCTAGCGACAATGAGCAGTTCTTC CASSGPSDNEQFF NA TRBJ2-1 13 TRBV2 NA
TGTGCCAGCAGGCGGTCATCCTACGAGCAGTACTTC CASRRSSYEQYF many TRBJ2-7 12 TRBV2 NA
TGCAGTGCAAAGGACAGGGCCGAAGCTGAAGCTTTCTTT CSAKDRAEAEAFF many TRBJ1-1 13 TRBV20-1 TRBD1
TGTGCCAGCAGTCCCCGGGGACTAGCGGGGGGCACAGATACGCAGTATTTT CASSPRGLAGGTDTQYF NA TRBJ2-3 17 TRBV27 TRBD2
TGTGCCAGCAGTTTATCAGGCCCCGTGTCCGATGGCTACACCTTC CASSLSGPVSDGYTF few TRBJ1-2 15 TRBV12-3/TRBV12-4 NA
TGCGCCAGCGGCTTGGGGGACGGAGGGTCCTACAATGAGCAGTTCTTC CASGLGDGGSYNEQFF NA TRBJ2-1 16 TRBV5-1 NA
TGTGCCAGTAGTACTGGACAGGGCAGCACAGATACGCAGTATTTT CASSTGQGSTDTQYF NA TRBJ2-3 15 TRBV19 TRBD1
TGTGCCAGCAGTTTCCGGGAGGTTAGCATTCAGTACTTC CASSFREVSIQYF NA TRBJ2-4 13 TRBV12-3/TRBV12-4 TRBD2
TGTGCCAGCAGCTTAGGCCCTAATACGCAGTATTTT CASSLGPNTQYF few TRBJ2-3 12 TRBV13 NA
TGTGCCATCGGTGGACAGGGGTCAGAGACCCAGTACTTC CAIGGQGSETQYF NA TRBJ2-5 13 TRBV10-3 TRBD1
TGTGCCAGCAGTTACTCAGGGGCCACCTACGAGCAGTACTTC CASSYSGATYEQYF NA TRBJ2-7 14 TRBV28 NA
TGTGCCAGCAGTCCAACGACAGGGGGCGGTGGCTACACCTTC CASSPTTGGGGYTF many TRBJ1-2 14 TRBV2 TRBD1
TGTGCCAGCGGTCATTTGGCTAGCGCTTACAATGAGCAGTTCTTC CASGHLASAYNEQFF few TRBJ2-1 15 TRBV6-1 NA
TGTGCCAGCTCAAGTCCCCCCCACACAGATACGCAGTATTTT CASSSPPHTDTQYF NA TRBJ2-3 14 TRBV18 NA
TGTGCCAGTAGTATTGGTGGAGGGCTTGAGACCCAGTACTTC CASSIGGGLETQYF many TRBJ2-5 14 TRBV19 NA
TGTGCCAGCAGCCAAGAGACCGGGGACAGGAGGCTTCATGGCTACACCTTC CASSQETGDRRLHGYTF NA TRBJ1-2 17 TRBV4-2 TRBD1
TGCAGTGCTAGAGATGCTCACTACGAGCAGTACTTC CSARDAHYEQYF NA TRBJ2-7 12 TRBV20-1 NA
TGTGCCAGCAGTTTACTAGCGGAGCTCACCGGGGAGCTGTTTTTT CASSLLAELTGELFF few TRBJ2-2 15 TRBV12-3/TRBV12-4 TRBD2
TGCAGCGTTGAAGATTGGACAGCCAGGAACTATGGCTACACCTTC CSVEDWTARNYGYTF NA TRBJ1-2 15 TRBV29-1 NA
TGTGCCAGCAGTCCTCCCCTAGGGGGGGGGCGGGACAGTGAGCAGTTCTTC CASSPPLGGGRDSEQFF NA TRBJ2-1 17 TRBV6-1 NA
TGTGCCAGCAGTGAATGGCAGGATGGCACCGGGGAGCTGTTTTTT CASSEWQDGTGELFF NA TRBJ2-2 15 TRBV25-1 NA
TGCAGCGTTGCTCCGCAGGGTATGAACACTGAAGCTTTCTTT CSVAPQGMNTEAFF few TRBJ1-1 14 TRBV29-1 NA
TGCGGCGTTGAAGGACTAGCGTCCGAGCAGTACTTC CGVEGLASEQYF few TRBJ2-7 12 TRBV29-1 TRBD2